The 22 T cell receptor beta chains given below trace back to one sample, sequenced in a study of cytomegalovirus exposure and HLA in healthy donors. Some clones are missing from TCRdb's copy, which holds only in-frame ones; the method was immunoSEQ multiplex PCR. The sample lists tens of thousands of clones; roughly 94% were seen once. Sequenced input: PBMCs. The receptors here all came from a woman aged 18-29 years in good health and CMV-seropositive.

CDR3 sequence reads: CASSSPGTDTQYF. CDR3 bases: TGTGCCAGCAGTTCCCCCGGCACAGATACGCAGTATTTT. This rearrangement joins TRBV7-2 to TRBJ2-3; D remains unclear. The CDR3 is 13 amino acids. Per germline, CDR1 SGHTA and CDR2 FQGNSA. The V end lost 6 bases, the J end lost 1 base, and 8 bases lay between the germline ends.

V gene TRBV28 combines with J gene TRBJ1-1, with 11 bases identical to TRBD1. The CDR3 consists of 16 residues. The junction had 8 bases not matched to a gene; V was cut back by 5 bases and J by 3 bases. Germline lookup yields CDR1 MDHEN and CDR2 SYDVKM. The CDR3 region has the DNA TGTGCCAGCAGTGGAACTCGGACAGGGGGCGACACTGAAGCTTTCTTT. Protein sequence: CASSGTRTGGDTEAFF.

The V gene is TRBV21-1, the J gene TRBJ1-1. TRBV21-1 is an annotated pseudogene. The CDR3 has 14 residues. The chain's CDR3 is CASSKGAGNTEAFF. The CDR3 region has the DNA TGTGCCAGCAGCAAAGGAGCGGGAAACACTGAAGCTTTCTTT.

The chain recombines TRBV20-1 with TRBJ2-1; a possible D gene is TRBD1 (5 bases). The V gene lost 6 bases and the J gene lost 8 bases, with 8 bases spanning the gap. Germline CDR1 and CDR2: DFQATT and SNEGSKA (reference sequence). The CDR3 extends over 10 amino acids. The CDR3 loop reads CSAGAHEQFF. The CDR3 DNA reads TGCAGTGCAGGGGCCCATGAGCAGTTCTTC.

This chain links TRBV15 with TRBJ1-5, with a tentative D call TRBD1 (6 bases). The CDR3 runs 13 residues. Trimming took 6 bases from V and 5 from J, leaving 11 bases between them. CDR1 is LNHNV, CDR2 YYDKDF, per germline (reference sequence). The CDR3 here is CATREQGDQPQHF. In nucleotides, the CDR3 is TGTGCCACCAGGGAACAGGGAGATCAGCCCCAGCATTTT.

In this sample, this clone turned up a few times. The chain has TRBV10-1 and TRBJ1-5; 9 bases match TRBD1. V lost 5 bases, J lost 0 bases, and 2 bases stayed unmatched. Germline V lookup: CDR1 WNHNN, CDR2 SYGVQD (reference sequence). This CDR3 has 15 amino acids. The CDR3 region is CASSRQGDSNQPQHF. CDR3 sequence (DNA): TGCGCCAGCAGTCGACAGGGGGATAGCAATCAGCCCCAGCATTTT.

The chain couples TRBV28 to TRBJ2-2; 7 bases are a match to TRBD2. Germline V gene lookup returns CDR1 MDHEN and CDR2 SYDVKM. V lost 2 bases to trimming and J lost 3 bases; unmatched junction nucleotides: 0. The CDR3 loop spans 14 amino acids. The CDR3 bases are TGTGCCAGCAGTTTAGCGGGGGACACCGGGGAGCTGTTTTTT. Encoded protein: CASSLAGDTGELFF.

This clone was detected once. This rearrangement joins TRBV9 to TRBJ2-1; 10 bases are shared with TRBD2. V lost 0 bases and J lost 4; bases outside the gene matches: 1. Germline-derived CDR1 and CDR2 are SGDLS and YYNGEE. This CDR3 has 15 residues. CDR3: CASSVGTSGYNEQFF. The CDR3 region has the DNA TGTGCCAGCAGCGTAGGGACTAGCGGTTACAATGAGCAGTTCTTC.

CDR3 coding DNA: TGCGCCAGCAGCTTGGACGGCGGGAGAGGCGGGGAGCTGTTTTTT. Its translation: CASSLDGGRGGELFF. The chain is built from TRBV5-1 and TRBJ2-2; 7 bases are shared with TRBD2. The CDR3 is 15 amino acids. Trimming cost V 0 bases and J 7 bases; bases outside gene matches: 6. Germline-derived CDR1 and CDR2 are SGHRS and YFSETQ.

This clone has just a few counts. The CDR3 nucleotides read TGTGCCAGCAGTACCCCAGGCAATCAGCCCCAGCATTTT. It specifies CASSTPGNQPQHF. The chain recombines TRBV2 with TRBJ1-5, with D uncertain. CDR1 is SNHLY and CDR2 is FYNNEI in the germline V gene. The length of the CDR3 is 13 residues. Trimming removed 5 bases at V and 2 bases at J, with 7 bases between.

The rearrangement links TRBV7-9 to TRBJ2-3, with unresolved D. The CDR3 totals 14 residues. Per germline, CDR1 SEHNR and CDR2 FQNEAQ (reference sequence). Trimming took 5 bases from V and 1 from J, leaving 10 bases between them. Here the CDR3 DNA reads TGTGCCAGCAGCAAACCGGCGGGCACAGATACGCAGTATTTT. Its translation is CASSKPAGTDTQYF.

The V and J genes are TRBV2 and TRBJ2-5; TRBD2 aligns across 12 bases. After removal of 10 bases from V and 5 bases from J, the junction contained 2 bases not matched to a gene. CDR1 SNHLY and CDR2 FYNNEI come from the germline V gene. The CDR3 loop spans 12 amino acids. The CDR3 reads CAIGTSGETQYF. The CDR3 DNA reads as TGTGCCATAGGGACTAGCGGGGAGACCCAGTACTTC.

The chain uses TRBV2 and TRBJ1-1; D is perhaps TRBD1 (5 bases). This CDR3 spans 12 amino acids. V shed 7 bases and J shed 4 bases, with 10 bases lying between them. Per the germline V gene, CDR1 is SNHLY and CDR2 is FYNNEI. As DNA, the CDR3 is TGTGCCAGCATCTTGGGGGGCACTGAAGCTTTCTTT. It translates to CASILGGTEAFF. The variable domain in full, with the rest retrieved from reference TRBV2 and TRBJ1-1, is EPEVTQTPSHQVTQMGQEVILRCVPISNHLYFYWYRQILGQKVEFLVSFYNNEISEKSEIFDDQFSVERPDGSNFTLKIRSTKLEDSAMYFCASILGGTEAFFGQGTRLTVV.

In this sample, this clone turned up a few times. The rearrangement uses TRBV6-5 and TRBJ2-7, with 9 bases that match TRBD2. The V segment lost 4 bases and the J segment 3 bases; nucleotides outside the gene matches: 7. The CDR3 spans 15 residues. CDR1 is MNHEY and CDR2 is SVGAGI in the germline V gene. The CDR3 spells CASSCPSGTYYEQYF. The CDR3 nucleotides read TGTGCCAGCAGTTGCCCTAGCGGGACTTACTACGAGCAGTACTTC.

The CDR3 bases are TGTGCCAGCAGCTTAGTGTTCGGGTTGATAAAAACTAGGGGCTACACCTTC. This translates into CASSLVFGLIKTRGYTF. The chain recombines TRBV7-2 with TRBJ1-2; D unclear. Germline CDR1 SGHTA, CDR2 FQGNSA. Trimming shortened V by 1 base and J by 8 bases, and 23 bases separated the two germline ends. CDR3 size: 17 residues.

The chain has TRBV10-3 and TRBJ2-2, with 7 nucleotides matching TRBD1. CDR1 and CDR2 from the germline V gene are ENHRY and SYGVKD. Trimming cost V 0 bases and J 9 bases; bases outside gene matches: 4. The CDR3 loop spans 14 amino acids. The chain's CDR3 is CAISESGGLRELFF. The CDR3 DNA reads as TGTGCCATCAGTGAGTCAGGGGGCCTCCGGGAGCTGTTTTTT.

The chain has TRBV19 and TRBJ1-2; 8 bases match TRBD1. Trimming removed 4 bases from V and 5 bases from J; junction bases left unmatched: 6. Per germline, CDR1 LNHDA and CDR2 SQIVND (reference sequence). The CDR3 runs to 14 residues. The CDR3 sequence: CASSKGTGDYGYTF. The CDR3 DNA sequence: TGTGCCAGTAGTAAAGGGACAGGAGATTATGGCTACACCTTC.

CDR3 amino acids: CSVVLAGASTDTQYF. In DNA form, the CDR3 reads TGCAGCGTTGTTCTAGCGGGAGCGAGCACAGATACGCAGTATTTT. The J gene is TRBJ2-3, the V gene TRBV29-1; 10 bases are a match to TRBD2. CDR3 length equals 15 residues. V was clipped by 4 bases and J by 0 bases; unmatched bases: 4. Germline values: CDR1 SQVTM, CDR2 ANQGSEA.

The chain combines TRBV14 with TRBJ2-7; a weak D match, TRBD1 (6 bases). This CDR3 contains 14 residues. Looked up from germline, CDR1 is SGHDN and CDR2 is FVKESK. V gave up 4 bases and J gave up 1 base, with 11 bases separating them. CDR3 coding DNA: TGTGCCAGCAGCCGAAGCGGACAGTCCTACGAGCAGTACTTC. Its translation: CASSRSGQSYEQYF.

The rearrangement joins TRBV7-2 to TRBJ1-2, with TRBD1 matching 10 bases. The CDR3 contains 16 residues. Germline loops: CDR1 SGHTA, CDR2 FQGNSA. Trimming removed 5 bases from V and 8 bases from J; junction bases left unmatched: 14. CDR3 DNA: TGTGCCAGCAGCCTACGGACAGGGGGTTTTTCAGGCGGCTACACCTTC. Its protein is CASSLRTGGFSGGYTF. Complete variable domain (other parts from reference TRBV7-2 and TRBJ1-2): GAGVSQSPSNKVTEKGKDVELRCDPISGHTALYWYRQSLGQGLEFLIYFQGNSAPDKSGLPSDRFSAERTGGSVSTLTIQRTQQEDSAVYLCASSLRTGGFSGGYTFGSGTRLTVV.

The genes are TRBV9 and TRBJ1-1, with TRBD1 identical over 7 bases. The CDR3 contains 13 residues. The junction had 6 bases not matched to a gene; V was cut back by 0 bases and J by 10 bases. Germline values: CDR1 SGDLS, CDR2 YYNGEE. For the CDR3, the DNA is TGTGCCAGCAGCGTAGCAGGGGGTTCCGGAGCTTTCTTT. Residues: CASSVAGGSGAFF.

This clone was detected once. This same CDR3 is encoded by further DNA sequences in the sample. This chain joins TRBV5-1 and TRBJ1-2, with TRBD1 matching over 8 bases. There are 15 residues in the CDR3. Trimming cost V 2 bases and J 2 bases; bases outside gene matches: 5. Per the germline V gene, CDR1 is SGHRS and CDR2 is YFSETQ. The CDR3 bases are TGCGCCAGCAGCTTAGGACAGGGAAGGAACTATGGCTACACCTTC. Translated, it gives CASSLGQGRNYGYTF.